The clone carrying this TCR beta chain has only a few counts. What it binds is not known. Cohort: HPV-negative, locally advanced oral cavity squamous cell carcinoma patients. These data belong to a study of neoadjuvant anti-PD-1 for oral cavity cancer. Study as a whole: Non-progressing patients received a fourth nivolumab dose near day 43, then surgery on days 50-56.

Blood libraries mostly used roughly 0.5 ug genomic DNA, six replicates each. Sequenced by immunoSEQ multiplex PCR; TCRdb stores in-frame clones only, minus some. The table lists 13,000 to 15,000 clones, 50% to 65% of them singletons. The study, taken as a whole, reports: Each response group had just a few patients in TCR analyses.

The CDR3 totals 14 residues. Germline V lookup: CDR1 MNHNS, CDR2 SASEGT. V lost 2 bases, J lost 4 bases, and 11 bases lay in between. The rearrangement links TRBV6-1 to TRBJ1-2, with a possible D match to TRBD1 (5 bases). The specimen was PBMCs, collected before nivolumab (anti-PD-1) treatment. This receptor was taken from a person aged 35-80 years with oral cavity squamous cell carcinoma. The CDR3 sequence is CASSEYGATYGYTF. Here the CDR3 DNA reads TGTGCCAGCAGTGAATACGGGGCTACCTATGGCTACACCTTC.